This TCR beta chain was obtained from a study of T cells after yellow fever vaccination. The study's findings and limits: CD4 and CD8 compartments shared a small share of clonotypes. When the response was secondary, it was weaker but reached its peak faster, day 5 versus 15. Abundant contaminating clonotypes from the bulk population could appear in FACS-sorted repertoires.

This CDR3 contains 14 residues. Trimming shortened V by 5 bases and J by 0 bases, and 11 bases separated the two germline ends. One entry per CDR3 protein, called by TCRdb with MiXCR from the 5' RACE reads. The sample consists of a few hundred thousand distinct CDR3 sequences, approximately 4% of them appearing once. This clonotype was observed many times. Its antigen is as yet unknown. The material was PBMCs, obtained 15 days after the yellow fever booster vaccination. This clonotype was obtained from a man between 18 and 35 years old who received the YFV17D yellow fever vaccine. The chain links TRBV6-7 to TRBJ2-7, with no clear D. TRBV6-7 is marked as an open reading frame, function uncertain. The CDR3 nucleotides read TGTGCCAGCAGTCTCTTCGGTGGCTCCTACGAGCAGTACTTC. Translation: CASSLFGGSYEQYF.